Below, 24 T cell receptor beta chains from the same sample are listed, as sequenced in a study of low-dose radiotherapy and immunotherapy resistance in tumors. Time point described: after trial treatment. The treatment here: LDRT plus nivolumab, ipilimumab, low-dose cyclophosphamide and aspirin (RACIN trial). TRAV- and TRBV-specific primers, spanning alpha and beta chains, primed first-strand cDNA. PCR amplification of the TCRs was performed with Phusion for 20 PCR cycles, and it relied on a constant-region primer together with a V-primer adapter. One entry per CDR3 protein results from TCRdb running MiXCR on the reads. The sample holds 95,000 to 100,000 distinct CDR3 sequences, less than 25% seen once. The sequences come from PBMCs, collected after low-dose radiotherapy plus immunotherapy. The receptor source for this set is a male donor with prostate cancer.

This clonotype has at least ten counts. The V and J genes are TRBV14 and TRBJ1-1; 8 bases match TRBD1. V gave up 4 bases and J gave up 7 bases; unmatched junction bases: 11. This CDR3 region has 15 residues. Germline V gene lookup returns CDR1 SGHDN and CDR2 FVKESK. CDR3 DNA: TGTGCCAGCAGCCCCGAGTGGACAGGGAAGATTGAAGCTTTCTTT. Translated: CASSPEWTGKIEAFF. Variable domain in full (rest from reference TRBV14 and TRBJ1-1): EAGVTQFPSHSVIEKGQTVTLRCDPISGHDNLYWYRRVMGKEIKFLLHFVKESKQDESGMPNNRFLAERTGGTYSTLKVQPAELEDSGVYFCASSPEWTGKIEAFFGQGTRLTVV.

Many counts were recorded for this clonotype. V usage is TRBV28 and J usage is TRBJ2-3; D assignment may be TRBD1 or TRBD2 (5 bases each). Trimming stripped 6 bases from V and 3 bases from J, with 16 bases between. The CDR3 has 15 residues. Germline V gene sequence: CDR1 MDHEN, CDR2 SYDVKM. The CDR3 protein is CASRGDSVTTDTQYF. The CDR3 bases are TGTGCCAGCAGGGGAGACAGCGTTACTACAGATACGCAGTATTTT.

This clonotype occurred many times. This chain uses TRBV9 with TRBJ2-1, with D unresolved. V was shortened by 6 bases and J by 8 bases, with 12 bases between the two germline ends. The CDR3 sequence is 12 residues long. CDR1 is SGDLS, CDR2 YYNGEE, per germline. CDR3 DNA sequence: TGTGCCAGCACGGCCCGAATAGATGAGCAGTTCTTC. It codes for CASTARIDEQFF. Complete variable domain (other parts from reference TRBV9 and TRBJ2-1): DSGVTQTPKHLITATGQRVTLRCSPRSGDLSVYWYQQSLDQGLQFLIQYYNGEERAKGNILERFSAQQFPDLHSELNLSSLELGDSALYFCASTARIDEQFFGPGTRLTVL.

This clonotype was seen at least ten times. J is TRBJ1-2 and V is TRBV20-1; D not resolved. CDR1 DFQATT and CDR2 SNEGSKA come from the germline V gene (reference sequence). This CDR3 is 12 amino acids long. Trimming shortened V by 6 bases and J by 1 base, and 9 bases separated the two germline ends. CDR3: CSAEQDNYGYTF. The CDR3 DNA reads TGCAGTGCCGAGCAAGATAACTATGGCTACACCTTC.

The chain employs TRBV12-3 or TRBV12-4 and TRBJ2-1, with TRBD2 matching over 8 bases. V was clipped by 6 bases and J by 9 bases; unmatched bases: 7. The CDR3 runs to 13 residues. In nucleotides, the CDR3 is TGTGCCAGCAGCCGCCGGGGGGGTGTTGAGCAGTTCTTC. This gives the protein CASSRRGGVEQFF.

This clonotype appeared many times. This chain links TRBV7-8 with TRBJ2-1; maybe TRBD2 (7 bases). CDR3 size: 11 residues. CDR1 is SGHVS and CDR2 is FQNEAQ in the germline V gene. The V gene lost 11 bases and the J gene lost 8 bases, with 13 bases spanning the gap. CDR3 sequence (DNA): TGTGCCTCGGGGGGCTGGCATGAGCAGTTCTTC. This gives the protein CASGGWHEQFF.

The rearrangement links TRBV24-1 to TRBJ1-5, with a weak D call TRBD1 (6 bases). The CDR3 has 13 residues. Trimming shortened V by 6 bases and J by 4 bases, and 9 bases separated the two germline ends. Germline CDR1 is KGHDR and CDR2 is SFDVKD. The CDR3 nucleotides read TGTGCCACCAGTCCAGGGGATAATCAGCCCCAGCATTTT. Translation: CATSPGDNQPQHF.

This clonotype was seen ten or more times. The chain joins TRBV12-3 or TRBV12-4 to TRBJ2-3; D remains unclear. The CDR3 runs to 13 residues. Trimming pared 7 bases from V and 5 bases from J, leaving 13 bases between. The DNA of the CDR3 is TGTGCCAGCACCCCTTTACCAGGAGATACGCAGTATTTT. The encoded protein is CASTPLPGDTQYF.

This clonotype was seen at least ten times. The chain uses TRBV3-1 and TRBJ2-1; D possibly corresponds to TRBD2 (5 bases). V lost 4 bases, J lost 5 bases, and 15 bases lay in between. Germline V gene sequence: CDR1 LGHDT, CDR2 YNNKEL (reference sequence). This CDR3 is 15 amino acids long. The CDR3 DNA sequence: TGTGCCAGCAGCCGAGGCCAGCGGTTAAACAATGAGCAGTTCTTC. Translated: CASSRGQRLNNEQFF.

This chain uses TRBV3-1 with TRBJ1-3, with unresolved D. CDR3 length equals 14 residues. Germline loops: CDR1 LGHDT, CDR2 YNNKEL (reference sequence). V was clipped by 2 bases and J by 8 bases, with 13 bases between them. CDR3 loop: CASSQKPLLHTIYF. The CDR3 DNA reads TGTGCCAGCAGCCAAAAGCCTCTTCTCCACACCATATATTTT. Drawing the rest from reference TRBV3-1 and TRBJ1-3, the complete variable domain is DTAVSQTPKYLVTQMGNDKSIKCEQNLGHDTMYWYKQDSKKFLKIMFSYNNKELIINETVPNRFSPKSPDKAHLNLHINSLELGDSAVYFCASSQKPLLHTIYFGEGSWLTVV.

The rearrangement links TRBV7-2 to TRBJ2-7; D is tentatively TRBD1 or TRBD2 (6 bases each). The CDR3 is made up of 13 amino acids. From germline, CDR1 is SGHTA and CDR2 FQGNSA. V lost 2 bases, J lost 7 bases, and 12 bases lay in between. The CDR3 loop reads CASSLQRGAEQYF. The DNA for the CDR3 is TGTGCCAGCAGCTTACAAAGGGGGGCAGAGCAGTACTTC.

This clonotype has a count of ten or more. The chain employs TRBV5-4 and TRBJ2-7; possibly TRBD1 or TRBD2 for D (5 bases each). This CDR3 contains 13 residues. The ends were cut back, 4 bases at V and 3 bases at J, with 11 bases in the middle. The germline CDR1 and CDR2 sequences are SGHNT and YYREEE (reference sequence). The CDR3 sequence is CASSSRDGYEQYF. The CDR3 DNA reads TGTGCCAGCAGCAGCCGGGACGGCTACGAGCAGTACTTC.

V gene TRBV23-1 combines with J gene TRBJ1-2; D is unclear. TRBV23-1 is assigned to the ORF class and has an uncertain function. The CDR3 totals 14 residues. The ends were cut back, 3 bases at V and 8 bases at J, with 16 bases in the middle. The CDR3 region is CASSHNQAHEGYTF. CDR3 nucleotide sequence: TGCGCCAGCAGTCATAATCAGGCCCACGAAGGCTACACCTTC.

Many counts were recorded for this clonotype. This chain uses TRBV20-1 with TRBJ2-5, with TRBD2 identical over 12 bases. The CDR3 runs to 15 residues. Germline V gives CDR1 DFQATT, CDR2 SNEGSKA (reference sequence). V lost 3 bases and J lost 4; bases outside the gene matches: 6. The CDR3 region has the DNA TGCAGTGCTAGGTCTAGCGGGGGGGACGTAGAGACCCAGTACTTC. Translated: CSARSSGGDVETQYF.

There are many counts of this clonotype. V gene TRBV6-1 combines with J gene TRBJ2-5, with 10 bases aligning to TRBD2. This CDR3 contains 15 residues. CDR1 MNHNS and CDR2 SASEGT come from the germline V gene. V lost 1 base, J lost 2 bases, and 1 base stayed unmatched. CDR3 sequence (DNA): TGTGCCAGCAGTGAAGAAGCGGGGGGGCAAGAGACCCAGTACTTC. This codes for CASSEEAGGQETQYF.

The sample holds a few counts of this clonotype. The V and J genes are TRBV29-1 and TRBJ2-5, with D perhaps assigned TRBD1 or TRBD2 (5 bases each). V dropped 2 bases and J dropped 7 bases, with 11 bases sitting between them. This CDR3 region has 12 residues. CDR1 is SQVTM and CDR2 is ANQGSEA in the germline V gene. The DNA of the CDR3 is TGCAGCGTTGAATTGGGGGATGGGACCCAGTACTTC. This encodes CSVELGDGTQYF.

V is TRBV10-3 and J is TRBJ1-5; D is possibly TRBD1 (5 bases). V shed 2 bases and J shed 5 bases, with 10 bases lying between them. Germline V gene lookup returns CDR1 ENHRY and CDR2 SYGVKD. The CDR3 extends over 14 amino acids. This CDR3 is CAISEGASDQPQHF. CDR3 nucleotide sequence: TGTGCCATCAGTGAGGGGGCTTCGGATCAGCCCCAGCATTTT.

The table lists this clonotype with many counts. The rearrangement joins TRBV11-2 to TRBJ1-6; TRBD1 matches at 12 bases. After removal of 2 bases from V and 1 base from J, the junction contained 6 bases not matched to a gene. Germline V gene sequence: CDR1 SGHAT, CDR2 FQNNGV. CDR3 length: 19 residues. CDR3 nucleotide sequence: TGTGCCAGCAGCTTACGCGGGACAGGGGGCGCTTCCTATAATTCACCCCTCCACTTT. It yields the protein CASSLRGTGGASYNSPLHF.

This clonotype appeared once. The chain uses TRBV6-4 and TRBJ2-2; D perhaps matches TRBD2 (6 bases). The CDR3 is made up of 13 amino acids. The germline V gene has CDR1 MRHNA and CDR2 SNTAGT. Deletions cut 2 bases from V and 6 bases from J, with 7 bases between. This chain's CDR3 is CASSDGGAGELFF. The CDR3 DNA is TGTGCCAGCAGTGACGGCGGGGCCGGGGAGCTGTTTTTT.

This clonotype is a singleton in its sample. The chain couples TRBV29-1 to TRBJ2-4; possible D gene TRBD1, 6 bases. From germline, CDR1 is SQVTM and CDR2 ANQGSEA. V was cut by 7 bases and J by 9 bases, with 16 bases left in between. CDR3 length: 12 residues. The chain's CDR3 is CSAYTGRSIQYF. The CDR3 DNA follows: TGCAGCGCCTACACAGGGCGAAGCATTCAGTACTTC.

For this clonotype: A read error may explain this, as a much larger clone is one base away. The V call is TRBV10-3, the J call TRBJ2-7, with D possibly TRBD1 on 7 matching bases. CDR3 length: 13 amino acids. Germline CDR1 reads ENHRY; CDR2 reads SYGVKD. The CDR3 DNA reads as TGTGCCATCACCCGACAGGGAGGATACGAGCAGCACTTC. Amino acids: CAITRQGGYEQHF.

This sequence joins TRBV19 and TRBJ2-3; tentative D call: TRBD1 (6 bases). This CDR3 is 15 amino acids long. V shed 6 bases and J shed 2 bases, with 15 bases lying between them. In germline, CDR1 is LNHDA, CDR2 SQIVND (reference sequence). CDR3 in amino acids: CASSPTGLDTDTQYF. For the CDR3, the DNA is TGTGCCAGTAGCCCTACAGGGCTCGACACAGATACGCAGTATTTT.

The sample holds many counts of this clonotype. This chain joins TRBV4-2 and TRBJ2-5; 14 bases are shared with TRBD2. V dropped 8 bases and J dropped 5; count of bases not matched to a gene: 10. Germline CDR1 LGHNA, CDR2 YNFKEQ. The CDR3 is 16 residues long. The CDR3 protein is CASAQTSGGARETQYF. Here the CDR3 DNA reads TGTGCCAGCGCCCAGACTAGCGGGGGGGCCCGGGAGACCCAGTACTTC.

The chain joins TRBV5-1 to TRBJ2-7, with D possibly matching TRBD2 (6 bases). The CDR3 has 16 residues. V shed 0 bases and J shed 2 bases, with 15 bases lying between them. Per the germline V gene, CDR1 is SGHRS and CDR2 is YFSETQ. In nucleotides, the CDR3 is TGCGCCAGCAGCTTGGTGGCGGGAAAGATCGCCTACGAGCAGTACTTC. Its protein product is CASSLVAGKIAYEQYF.